This T cell receptor (beta chain) was obtained from a study of cytomegalovirus exposure and HLA in healthy donors. The CDR3 has 14 amino acids. Germline V gene data show CDR1 as SQVTM and CDR2 as ANQGSEA. Losses at the gene ends were 7 bases for V and 5 bases for J; bases not matched to a gene: 8. Sequenced by immunoSEQ multiplex PCR; TCRdb stores in-frame clones only, minus some. This repertoire shows fewer than 300,000 clones, 70% to 90% found once; its top ten account for about 0.99%. This TCR came from a young woman in good health and CMV-seronegative. Specimen: PBMCs. This sequence joins TRBV29-1 and TRBJ2-3; 11 bases line up with TRBD1. The CDR3 loop is CSDLDRGQGDTQYF. The CDR3 DNA reads TGCAGCGACTTGGACAGGGGGCAGGGAGATACGCAGTATTTT.